These 25 T cell receptor beta chains originate from one sample sequenced in a study of beta chain features in type 1 diabetes. Of the isolated RNA, all was reverse transcribed, and so the sequenced material was expressed TCRB transcripts. TCRdb keeps only in-frame clones here, not all; method: immunoSEQ multiplex PCR. The table includes 150,000 to 200,000 clones, about an eighth detected once. The sample comprised central memory CD4+ T cells from blood. Source of these receptors: a woman between 18 and 30 years old in good health.

The rearrangement links TRBV30 to TRBJ1-4, with D possibly matching TRBD1 (5 bases). The CDR3 loop spans 14 amino acids. Trimming stripped 5 bases from V and 6 bases from J, with 16 bases between. From germline, CDR1 is GTSNPN and CDR2 SVGIG (reference sequence). The CDR3 sequence is CAWDPGTVHEKLFF. As DNA, the CDR3 is TGTGCCTGGGATCCCGGGACTGTGCATGAAAAACTGTTTTTT.

This clone has a handful of counts. The chain has TRBV5-1 and TRBJ2-3; the match to TRBD2 covers 9 bases. Trimming at V came to 4 bases and at J to 0 bases, leaving 9 bases not matched to a gene. The germline gives CDR1 SGHRS, CDR2 YFSETQ. The CDR3 has 17 residues. The CDR3 bases are TGCGCCAGCAGCCTTGAGGGGAGCGGGAGGAGCACAGATACGCAGTATTTT. It is translated as CASSLEGSGRSTDTQYF. Together with reference TRBV5-1 and TRBJ2-3, the CDR3 gives the full variable domain: KAGVTQTPRYLIKTRGQQVTLSCSPISGHRSVSWYQQTPGQGLQFLFEYFSETQRNKGNFPGRFSGRQFSNSRSEMNVSTLELGDSALYLCASSLEGSGRSTDTQYFGPGTRLTVL.

This clone was found a few times. The J gene is TRBJ2-6, the V gene TRBV14; 9 nucleotides match TRBD1. J lost 2 bases, V lost 8 bases, and 13 bases had no gene match. Germline V gene lookup returns CDR1 SGHDN and CDR2 FVKESK. The CDR3 has 18 amino acids. This CDR3 is CASRPTPGTGTGANVLTF. The CDR3 bases are TGTGCCAGCCGGCCCACTCCCGGGACAGGGACTGGGGCCAACGTCCTGACTTTC.

The V and J genes are TRBV30 and TRBJ2-1, with 11 bases that match TRBD1. CDR3 size: 16 residues. CDR1 and CDR2 from the germline V gene are GTSNPN and SVGIG (reference sequence). Losses at the gene ends were 4 bases for V and 7 bases for J; bases not matched to a gene: 12. The CDR3 DNA follows: TGTGCCTGGACTCGTCGGACAGGGGGCGGTTTGAATGAGCAGTTCTTC. Its translation: CAWTRRTGGGLNEQFF.

With regard to this clone: This sample also contains other DNA sequences that code for the same CDR3. The chain joins TRBV7-2 to TRBJ2-5; 10 bases fit TRBD1. CDR3 length: 13 residues. The germline V gene encodes CDR1 SGHTA and CDR2 FQGNSA. The V segment lost 4 bases and the J segment 5 bases; nucleotides outside the gene matches: 1. In DNA, the CDR3 is TGTGCCAGCAGCTGGGGACAGGGGGAGACCCAGTACTTC. This gives the protein CASSWGQGETQYF.

This clone was observed a handful of times. The rearrangement uses TRBV7-2 and TRBJ1-5; TRBD1 aligns across 7 bases. This CDR3 comprises 16 residues. V trimming: 1 base; J trimming: 2 bases; junction bases outside the gene matches: 5. Germline V lookup: CDR1 SGHTA, CDR2 FQGNSA. CDR3 in DNA: TGTGCCAGCAGCTTAGGAGCAGGGGGGCGCAATCAGCCCCAGCATTTT. This encodes CASSLGAGGRNQPQHF. Full variable domain (missing parts from reference TRBV7-2 and TRBJ1-5): GAGVSQSPSNKVTEKGKDVELRCDPISGHTALYWYRQSLGQGLEFLIYFQGNSAPDKSGLPSDRFSAERTGGSVSTLTIQRTQQEDSAVYLCASSLGAGGRNQPQHFGDGTRLSIL.

Concerning this clone itself: Sequence at one end of the junction differs from germline and may be a read error. The CDR3 protein is CASRLGAAGLNYGYTF. The CDR3, as DNA: TGTGCCAGCAGATTGGGAGCCGCAGGGTTGAACTATGGCTACACCTTC. The rearrangement uses TRBV5-4 and TRBJ1-2; D possibly corresponds to TRBD1 (5 bases). The CDR3 consists of 16 residues. Looked up from germline, CDR1 is SGHNT and CDR2 is YYREEE (reference sequence).

The table lists this clone with a few counts. The chain is built from TRBV18 and TRBJ1-1, with D possibly being TRBD1 (5 bases). The V gene's germline CDR1 is KGHSH and CDR2 LQKENI. V shed 6 bases and J shed 3 bases, with 20 bases lying between them. The CDR3 is 16 amino acids. The CDR3 region is CASSPAGPGSDTEAFF. The CDR3 nucleotides are TGTGCCAGCTCGCCCGCGGGGCCGGGGTCGGACACTGAAGCTTTCTTT.

This clone was counted only a few times. The chain recombines TRBV30 with TRBJ2-7, with 7 bases that match TRBD1. Germline CDR1 reads GTSNPN; CDR2 reads SVGIG (reference sequence). Trimming at V came to 4 bases and at J to 0 bases, leaving 6 bases not matched to a gene. The CDR3 spans 14 residues. The CDR3 region is CAWTRDSLSYEQYF. DNA of the CDR3: TGTGCCTGGACACGGGACAGTCTCTCCTACGAGCAGTACTTC.

V is TRBV18 and J is TRBJ2-7, with 11 nucleotides matching TRBD1. The ends lost 6 bases at V and 4 bases at J; junction bases unmatched: 8. The CDR3 is 15 residues long. Germline lookup yields CDR1 KGHSH and CDR2 LQKENI. The CDR3 spells CASSPGTGGTYEQYF. In DNA, the CDR3 is TGTGCCAGCTCCCCCGGGACAGGGGGGACGTACGAGCAGTACTTC. Filled out from reference TRBV18 and TRBJ2-7, the complete variable domain reads NAGVMQNPRHLVRRRGQEARLRCSPMKGHSHVYWYRQLPEEGLKFMVYLQKENIIDESGMPKERFSAEFPKEGPSILRIQQVVRGDSAAYFCASSPGTGGTYEQYFGPGTRLTVT.

The sample holds a few counts of this clone. The rearrangement joins TRBV5-4 to TRBJ2-2; 8 nucleotides line up with TRBD2. The CDR3 extends over 13 amino acids. CDR1 SGHNT and CDR2 YYREEE come from the germline V gene (reference sequence). V shed 4 bases, J shed 8 bases, and the junction held 4 bases outside the gene matches. CDR3 sequence reads: CASSPGGEGELFF. CDR3 sequence (DNA): TGTGCCAGCAGCCCCGGGGGGGAGGGGGAGCTGTTTTTT.

J is TRBJ1-2 and V is TRBV11-2, with 7 nucleotides matching TRBD1. This CDR3 is 16 amino acids long. Germline assignment: CDR1 SGHAT and CDR2 FQNNGV. With 1 base clipped from V and 0 bases from J, the junction kept 5 bases outside the gene matches. In nucleotides, the CDR3 is TGTGCCAGCAGCTTAGGGGGACAGATAGCTAACTATGGCTACACCTTC. Encoded protein: CASSLGGQIANYGYTF. Drawing the rest from reference TRBV11-2 and TRBJ1-2, the complete variable domain is EAGVAQSPRYKIIEKRQSVAFWCNPISGHATLYWYQQILGQGPKLLIQFQNNGVVDDSQLPKDRFSAERLKGVDSTLKIQPAKLEDSAVYLCASSLGGQIANYGYTFGSGTRLTVV.

This clone has just one count. The V call is TRBV9, the J call TRBJ1-1; possibly TRBD1 for D (6 bases). CDR3 length equals 14 residues. CDR1 is SGDLS, CDR2 YYNGEE, per germline. V lost 4 bases, J lost 1 base, and 11 bases lay in between. The CDR3 spells CASSPRQENTEAFF. DNA of the CDR3: TGTGCCAGCAGCCCAAGACAGGAGAACACTGAAGCTTTCTTT.

V is TRBV6-6 and J is TRBJ1-1; no reliable D call. The V gene's germline CDR1 is MNHNY and CDR2 SVGAGI (reference sequence). With 0 bases removed from V and 1 base from J, the gap between germline ends came to 9 bases. CDR3 length: 15 residues. CDR3 bases: TGTGCCAGCAGTTACTCGAGGCCCCAGAACACTGAAGCTTTCTTT. As protein: CASSYSRPQNTEAFF.

The J gene is TRBJ1-5, the V gene TRBV7-9; no clear D gene. The V end lost 2 bases, the J end lost 5 bases, and 7 bases lay between the germline ends. CDR1 and CDR2 (germline): SEHNR, FQNEAQ (reference sequence). The CDR3 is 13 amino acids. DNA of the CDR3: TGTGCCAGCAGCTTACGTCCCGATCAGCCCCAGCATTTT. This codes for CASSLRPDQPQHF. The variable domain in full, completed from reference TRBV7-9 and TRBJ1-5, reads DTGVSQNPRHKITKRGQNVTFRCDPISEHNRLYWYRQTLGQGPEFLTYFQNEAQLEKSRLLSDRFSAERPKGSFSTLEIQRTEQGDSAMYLCASSLRPDQPQHFGDGTRLSIL.

This clone was counted a few times. This rearrangement joins TRBV5-4 to TRBJ2-4, with 7 bases identical to TRBD2. Trimming took 3 bases from V and 5 from J; bases not matched to a gene: 5. This CDR3 region has 14 residues. Germline V CDR1 and CDR2: SGHNT, YYREEE (reference sequence). The CDR3 loop reads CASSWGGLENIQYF. DNA for the CDR3: TGTGCCAGCAGCTGGGGGGGGTTGGAAAACATTCAGTACTTC.

This clone was counted only a few times. CDR3: CASSIGGRVSQPQHF. The CDR3 coding sequence is TGTGCCAGTAGTATAGGCGGCAGGGTGAGCCAGCCCCAGCATTTT. This sequence joins TRBV19 and TRBJ1-5, with D possibly matching TRBD1 (5 bases). Between the trimmed V and J ends, which lost 1 base and 7 bases, there was a span of 14 bases. The CDR3 loop spans 15 amino acids. From germline, CDR1 is LNHDA and CDR2 SQIVND (reference sequence). Combining the CDR3 with reference TRBV19 and TRBJ1-5 gives the whole variable domain DGGITQSPKYLFRKEGQNVTLSCEQNLNHDAMYWYRQDPGQGLRLIYYSQIVNDFQKGDIAEGYSVSREKKESFPLTVTSAQKNPTAFYLCASSIGGRVSQPQHFGDGTRLSIL.

V usage is TRBV29-1 and J usage is TRBJ1-1, with D possibly being TRBD1 (6 bases). Germline values: CDR1 SQVTM, CDR2 ANQGSEA. The CDR3 is 11 amino acids. V was pared by 4 bases and J by 6 bases, with 9 bases between. CDR3: CSVAQGAEAFF. The CDR3 DNA reads TGCAGCGTTGCACAGGGCGCTGAAGCTTTCTTT.

The chain uses TRBV5-1 and TRBJ2-3, with D possibly TRBD2 on 5 matching bases. The CDR3 sequence is 15 residues long. V gave up 3 bases and J gave up 2 bases, with 13 bases separating them. CDR1 is SGHRS, CDR2 YFSETQ, per germline. CDR3 sequence: CASSSLGELTDTQYF. The CDR3 DNA reads as TGCGCCAGCAGCTCTCTCGGGGAACTCACAGATACGCAGTATTTT.

This clone was counted a few times. The CDR3 sequence is CASSVGVQETQYF. Here the CDR3 DNA reads TGTGCCAGCAGCGTAGGTGTACAAGAGACCCAGTACTTC. The chain links TRBV9 to TRBJ2-5; D is uncertain. Germline lookup yields CDR1 SGDLS and CDR2 YYNGEE. V shed 0 bases and J shed 2 bases, with 5 bases lying between them. The CDR3 covers 13 residues.

The V gene is TRBV2, the J gene TRBJ2-7; the D gene is possibly TRBD1 (6 bases). The germline V gene has CDR1 SNHLY and CDR2 FYNNEI. The CDR3 totals 13 residues. The germline V and J ends were trimmed by 6 bases and 2 bases, with 11 bases remaining between them. DNA of the CDR3: TGTGCCAGCAGCACAGGGTTTACCTACGAGCAGTACTTC. Translation: CASSTGFTYEQYF.

The J gene is TRBJ1-4, the V gene TRBV29-1; D possibly corresponds to TRBD1 (6 bases). In germline, CDR1 is SQVTM, CDR2 ANQGSEA. The CDR3 loop spans 14 amino acids. Trimming removed 5 bases from V and 5 bases from J, with 15 bases in between. CDR3 in DNA: TGCAGCGTTACTGTCGGACAGCAGAATGAAAAACTGTTTTTT. It encodes CSVTVGQQNEKLFF.

This clone has a handful of counts. J is TRBJ2-7 and V is TRBV30; possibly TRBD1 for D (5 bases). The length of the CDR3 is 14 residues. Between the trimmed V and J ends, which lost 1 base and 3 bases, there was a span of 13 bases. CDR1 and CDR2 (germline): GTSNPN, SVGIG (reference sequence). Written as DNA, the CDR3 is TGTGCCTGGAGTGCATCAGGGAAGCTCTACGAGCAGTACTTC. Translation gives CAWSASGKLYEQYF.

The chain recombines TRBV7-6 with TRBJ2-5, with D possibly being TRBD2 (6 bases). Trimming cost V 7 bases and J 1 base, with 13 bases left between them. The CDR3 contains 14 residues. Germline V CDR1 and CDR2: SGHVS, FNYEAQ. CDR3 in amino acids: CASNRRGGQETQYF. The DNA for the CDR3 is TGTGCCAGCAACAGGAGGGGAGGCCAAGAGACCCAGTACTTC. Drawing the rest from reference TRBV7-6 and TRBJ2-5, the complete variable domain is GAGVSQSPRYKVTKRGQDVALRCDPISGHVSLYWYRQALGQGPEFLTYFNYEAQQDKSGLPNDRFSAERPEGSISTLTIQRTEQRDSAMYRCASNRRGGQETQYFGPGTRLLVL.

Only a few counts were recorded for this clone. The chain links TRBV5-4 to TRBJ2-1, with TRBD2 matching 9 bases. The germline gives CDR1 SGHNT, CDR2 YYREEE (reference sequence). The CDR3 spans 16 residues. The junction had 7 bases not matched to a gene; V was cut back by 2 bases and J by 4 bases. The CDR3 DNA sequence: TGTGCCAGCAGCTTCCCCCCGACTAGCGGATACAATGAGCAGTTCTTC. Protein product: CASSFPPTSGYNEQFF.